This TCR beta chain was captured in a study of blood T cell repertoires in COVID-19. Study details: The study drew acute and convalescent COVID-19 samples from the United States, Italy and Spain. Sources were T cells, B-cell-depleted T cells, or PBMCs; the material itself was cDNA or gDNA.

In the authors' methods: Reference gene primers were amplified, and this amplification served to estimate nucleated cell counts. The repertoire was sequenced with immunoSEQ multiplex PCR; TCRdb's copy has only in-frame clones and lacks some. The V and J calls and clone size are taken from that table; D and trimming were inferred from the DNA. The table records under 300,000 clones, around 81% of them present only once. Sequencing used peripheral blood. This TCR was sampled from a woman aged 60 to 75 with active or convalescent COVID-19.

In DNA form, the CDR3 reads TGCGCCAGCAGCTCAACCCCAGGCTTTAATGAAAAACTGTTTTTT. It codes for CASSSTPGFNEKLFF. J is TRBJ1-4 and V is TRBV5-1; D is undetermined. The germline V gene encodes CDR1 SGHRS and CDR2 YFSETQ. V dropped 3 bases and J dropped 4 bases, with 13 bases sitting between them. The CDR3 contains 15 residues.